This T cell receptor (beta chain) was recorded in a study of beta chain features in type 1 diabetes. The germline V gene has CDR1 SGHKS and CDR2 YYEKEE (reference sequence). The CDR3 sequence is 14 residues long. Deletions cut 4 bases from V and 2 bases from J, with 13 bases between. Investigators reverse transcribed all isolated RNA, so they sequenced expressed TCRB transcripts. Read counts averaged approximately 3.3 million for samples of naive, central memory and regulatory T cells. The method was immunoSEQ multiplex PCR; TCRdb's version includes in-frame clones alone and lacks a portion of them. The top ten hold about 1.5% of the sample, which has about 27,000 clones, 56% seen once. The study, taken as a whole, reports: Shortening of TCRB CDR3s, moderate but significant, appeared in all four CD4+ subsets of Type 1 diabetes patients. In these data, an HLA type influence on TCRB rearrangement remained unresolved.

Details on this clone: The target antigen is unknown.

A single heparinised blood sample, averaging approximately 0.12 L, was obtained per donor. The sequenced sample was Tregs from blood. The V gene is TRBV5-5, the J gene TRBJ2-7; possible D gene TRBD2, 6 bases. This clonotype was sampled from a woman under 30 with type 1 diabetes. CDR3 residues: CASSTIAETYEQYF. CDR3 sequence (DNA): TGTGCCAGCAGCACAATAGCGGAAACCTACGAGCAGTACTTC.